Listed below are T cell receptor beta chains from one sample, sequenced in a study of PD-1 blockade in mismatch repair-deficient tumors. Clones were read by immunoSEQ multiplex PCR, and TCRdb kept only the in-frame ones, dropping some. The table shows about 34,000 clones, with approximately 80% occurring only once. The sample in question was PBMCs, obtained around 6 weeks after starting pembrolizumab. Receptor source: an adult with mismatch repair-deficient cancer. Both conserved end residues are part of each CDR3. The D gene is left open where the match is weak. Clone size, where shown, is once, few, many, or a class for clones that have expanded.

-,-,TRBJ2-5,TRBV4-2,CASSQQLRGGPTETQYF,TGTGCCAGCAGCCAACAACTCCGCGGGGGCCCAACGGAGACCCAGTACTTC
TRBD2,-,TRBJ2-7,TRBV6-6,CASHLSGSSYEQYF,TGTGCCAGCCACCTAAGCGGGAGCTCCTACGAGCAGTACTTC
-,-,TRBJ2-5,TRBV5-3,CARSLEKQQETQYF,TGTGCCAGAAGCTTGGAGAAACAGCAAGAGACCCAGTACTTC
-,-,TRBJ1-5,TRBV6-6,CASSYRAGNQPQHF,TGTGCCAGCAGTTACAGGGCAGGGAATCAGCCCCAGCATTTT
TRBD2,-,TRBJ2-7,TRBV28,CASIKSGSSYEQYF,TGTGCCAGCATTAAGAGCGGGAGTTCCTACGAGCAGTACTTC
TRBD2,-,TRBJ2-1,TRBV28,CASNTPGLADDNEQFF,TGTGCCAGCAATACTCCGGGACTAGCGGACGACAATGAGCAGTTCTTC
-,-,TRBJ1-2,TRBV21-1,CASSKYGSGHYGYTF,TGTGCCAGCAGCAAATATGGGTCAGGGCATTATGGCTACACCTTC
-,-,TRBJ2-7,TRBV6-1,CASIKDGTYEQYF,TGTGCCAGTATAAAAGACGGGACCTACGAGCAGTACTTC
TRBD1,-,TRBJ1-2,TRBV6-1,CASSRTGLYGYTF,TGTGCCAGCAGCCGGACAGGTTTATATGGCTACACCTTC
-,-,TRBJ1-1,TRBV7-3,CASSFQGPDTEAFF,TGTGCCAGCAGCTTTCAGGGGCCCGACACTGAAGCTTTCTTT
-,-,TRBJ1-1,TRBV5-1,CASSQTSTRANTEAFF,TGCGCCAGCAGCCAGACTTCAACCAGGGCAAACACTGAAGCTTTCTTT
TRBD2,-,TRBJ2-7,TRBV28,CASSRTSGSYEQYF,TGTGCCAGCAGTAGGACTAGCGGGAGCTACGAGCAGTACTTC
-,-,TRBJ1-2,TRBV5-5,CASSLTFEHGYTF,TGTGCCAGCAGCTTGACGTTTGAGCATGGCTACACCTTC
-,-,TRBJ2-1,TRBV6-6,CASSPSDEQFF,TGTGCCAGCAGCCCCTCGGATGAGCAGTTCTTC
-,-,TRBJ2-3,TRBV29-1,CSVSNRPGDTDTQYF,TGCAGCGTTTCTAACCGTCCAGGGGACACAGATACGCAGTATTTT
TRBD1,-,TRBJ1-5,TRBV27,CASSRWDRGGQPQHF,TGTGCCAGCAGTCGCTGGGACAGGGGTGGTCAGCCCCAGCATTTT
TRBD2,few,TRBJ2-1,TRBV9,CASSAGLAGVEQFF,TGTGCCAGCAGCGCGGGACTAGCGGGAGTTGAGCAGTTCTTC
-,-,TRBJ1-5,TRBV15,CATSRDGDRRSSNQPQHF,TGTGCCACCAGCAGAGACGGAGACAGGCGGTCAAGCAATCAGCCCCAGCATTTT
-,few,TRBJ2-3,TRBV13,CASSSQGGLGTDTQYF,TGTGCCAGCAGCAGCCAGGGGGGTTTGGGCACAGATACGCAGTATTTT
-,once,TRBJ2-7,TRBV30,CAWSGAASTYEQYF,TGTGCCTGGAGTGGAGCGGCCTCGACCTACGAGCAGTACTTC
TRBD1,-,TRBJ2-7,TRBV5-1,CASSLAGQGYEQYF,TGCGCCAGCAGCTTAGCAGGACAGGGATACGAGCAGTACTTC
-,-,TRBJ1-2,TRBV5-1,CASSSQGIDGYTF,TGCGCCAGCAGCTCACAGGGAATCGATGGCTACACCTTC
TRBD2,-,TRBJ2-1,TRBV5-4,CASSLTSGYSYNEQFF,TGTGCCAGCAGCTTGACTAGCGGCTACTCCTACAATGAGCAGTTCTTC
TRBD1,-,TRBJ2-7,TRBV6-1,CASSISDRPNYEQYF,TGTGCCAGCAGTATTTCGGACAGGCCCAACTACGAGCAGTACTTC
TRBD2,-,TRBJ2-1,TRBV6-5,CASSYSFLAGEVEQFF,TGTGCCAGCAGTTACTCGTTTCTAGCGGGAGAGGTTGAGCAGTTCTTC
-,-,TRBJ1-2,TRBV2,CYSGENYGYTF,TGTTACTCAGGGGAGAACTATGGCTACACCTTC
TRBD2,-,TRBJ2-7,TRBV19,CASSIDGEGEQYF,TGTGCCAGTAGTATAGACGGGGAGGGCGAGCAGTACTTC
-,-,TRBJ2-5,TRBV7-9,CASSPRLGAAETQYF,TGTGCCAGCAGCCCCCGGTTGGGGGCGGCGGAGACCCAGTACTTC
-,-,TRBJ1-3,TRBV21-1,CASTGAGQRNTIYF,TGTGCCAGCACCGGGGCCGGACAGAGAAACACCATATATTTT
-,few,TRBJ2-7,TRBV27,CASSLSRLREQYF,TGTGCCAGCAGTTTATCGCGACTACGCGAGCAGTACTTC
TRBD2,-,TRBJ2-2,TRBV27,CASNLAGAPGGELFF,TGTGCCAGCAATCTGGCGGGAGCCCCGGGCGGGGAGCTGTTTTTT
TRBD2,once,TRBJ2-3,TRBV6-5,CASRQLAGGGDTQYF,TGTGCCAGCAGACAACTAGCGGGAGGTGGAGATACGCAGTATTTT
-,-,TRBJ2-7,TRBV7-2,CASSLALGSSYEQYF,TGTGCCAGCAGCTTAGCCTTGGGGAGCTCCTACGAGCAGTACTTC
-,-,TRBJ1-5,TRBV27,CASRGPTGESNQPQHF,TGTGCCAGCAGGGGGCCGACAGGAGAAAGCAATCAGCCCCAGCATTTT
-,-,TRBJ2-7,TRBV11-2,CASSLEGGAFSYEQYF,TGTGCCAGCAGCTTAGAGGGCGGGGCATTTTCCTACGAGCAGTACTTC
TRBD2,-,TRBJ2-7,TRBV12-5,CASGASGRGGEQYF,TGTGCTAGTGGGGCTAGCGGGAGGGGTGGCGAGCAGTACTTC
-,-,TRBJ1-1,TRBV28,CASSPPGHKVEAFF,TGTGCCAGCAGTCCTCCGGGACACAAAGTTGAAGCTTTCTTT
-,-,TRBJ2-3,TRBV27,CVSSFKGLRTDTQYF,TGTGTCAGCAGTTTCAAGGGGCTAAGGACAGATACGCAGTATTTT
TRBD1,few,TRBJ2-7,TRBV6-5,CASNLIQGEVNEQYF,TGTGCCAGCAATTTAATACAGGGGGAGGTGAACGAGCAGTACTTC
-,-,TRBJ1-1,TRBV5-1,CASSLAVGLTEAFF,TGCGCCAGCAGCTTGGCCGTAGGACTCACTGAAGCTTTCTTT
-,-,TRBJ1-4,TRBV27,CASSLQGANEKLFF,TGTGCCAGCAGTCTACAGGGTGCTAATGAAAAACTGTTTTTT
-,-,TRBJ2-2,TRBV10-3,CAISGVDTGELFF,TGTGCCATCAGCGGGGTAGACACCGGGGAGCTGTTTTTT
TRBD1,few,TRBJ2-7,TRBV7-9,CASSLGQGVDYEQYF,TGTGCCAGCAGCTTGGGACAGGGCGTAGATTACGAGCAGTACTTC
-,-,TRBJ2-1,TRBV10-3,CAISPSVSSYNEQFF,TGTGCCATCAGTCCTAGCGTTAGCTCCTACAATGAGCAGTTCTTC
-,-,TRBJ1-5,TRBV14,CASSPGGNQPQHF,TGTGCCAGCAGCCCCGGAGGCAATCAGCCCCAGCATTTT
-,once,TRBJ1-5,TRBV5-8,CASSLGGTNQPQHF,TGTGCCAGCAGCTTGGGGGGCACGAATCAGCCCCAGCATTTT
TRBD2,once,TRBJ2-5,TRBV7-2,CASSPRTSGRKTQYF,TGTGCCAGCAGCCCCCGGACTAGCGGGAGAAAGACCCAGTACTTC
-,-,TRBJ1-1,TRBV6-4,CASSERENTEAFF,TGTGCCAGCAGTGAGCGGGAGAACACTGAAGCTTTCTTT
TRBD2,-,TRBJ2-7,TRBV4-1,CASSQRSGASYEQYF,TGCGCCAGCAGCCAAAGGAGCGGGGCCTCCTACGAGCAGTACTTC
TRBD2,-,TRBJ2-1,TRBV19,CASKFKRGSSYNEQFF,TGTGCCAGTAAGTTTAAGCGGGGAAGCTCCTACAATGAGCAGTTCTTC
-,-,TRBJ2-5,TRBV18,CASSQKTSGEETQYF,TGTGCCAGCTCACAGAAGACAAGCGGCGAGGAGACCCAGTACTTC
TRBD2,-,TRBJ2-7,TRBV6-1,CASRLSGNTYGQYF,TGTGCCAGCAGATTAAGCGGGAATACCTACGGGCAGTACTTC
TRBD2,-,TRBJ2-7,TRBV6-5,CASSSGLAGRGEQYF,TGTGCCAGCAGCTCGGGACTAGCGGGAAGGGGCGAGCAGTACTTC
TRBD2,-,TRBJ2-1,TRBV9,CASSVGSSGSEQFF,TGTGCCAGCAGCGTAGGATCTAGCGGGAGTGAGCAGTTCTTC
TRBD1,-,TRBJ2-1,TRBV19,CASSTGTGSNEQFF,TGTGCCAGTAGTACCGGGACAGGGAGCAATGAGCAGTTCTTC